These 18 T cell receptor beta chains share one sample of origin, sequenced in a study of blood T cells in healthy people across ages. Then a second PCR, running roughly 7 to 11 cycles, was carried out with a sample-barcoded 5' primer and a J-beta primer mix. TCRdb re-analysed the 5' RACE reads in MiXCR, keeping a single row per CDR3 protein. Here the sample spans around 800,000 distinct CDR3 sequences, about 62% being singletons. Sequenced sample: blood. The receptor source for this set is a man aged 25 to 45 in good health.

The V gene is TRBV20-1, the J gene TRBJ2-3; D ambiguous. The CDR3 sequence is 16 residues long. In germline, CDR1 is DFQATT, CDR2 SNEGSKA (reference sequence). With 6 bases removed from V and 2 bases from J, the gap between germline ends came to 21 bases. Here the CDR3 reads CSATENSPTITDTQYF. DNA of the CDR3: TGCAGTGCAACCGAGAACAGCCCGACGATCACAGATACGCAGTATTTT.

This clonotype came up many times. V usage is TRBV27 and J usage is TRBJ2-3; 12 bases line up with TRBD2. CDR1 and CDR2 (germline): MNHEY, SMNVEV (reference sequence). The CDR3 has 17 amino acids. Trimming removed 5 bases from V and 2 bases from J; junction bases left unmatched: 8. CDR3 loop: CASSPRLAGEPTDTQYF. For the CDR3, the DNA is TGTGCCAGCAGTCCGCGACTAGCGGGGGAACCCACAGATACGCAGTATTTT.

This rearrangement joins TRBV27 to TRBJ2-7; 13 bases are a match to TRBD2. The J segment lost 5 bases and the V segment lost 4 bases, leaving 5 bases of the junction unmatched. The CDR3 runs to 15 residues. CDR1 MNHEY and CDR2 SMNVEV come from the germline V gene (reference sequence). CDR3 protein: CASSSRTSGGNEQYF. CDR3 bases: TGTGCCAGCAGTTCCAGGACTAGCGGGGGAAACGAGCAGTACTTC.

This clonotype was observed a few times. The chain uses TRBV7-3 and TRBJ2-1; weak D call: TRBD1 (6 bases). Trimming left V 3 bases short and J 7 bases short, with 10 bases between. Looked up from germline, CDR1 is SGHTA and CDR2 is FQGTGA. The CDR3 is made up of 13 amino acids. CDR3: CASSFQGGNEQFF. The CDR3 DNA follows: TGTGCCAGCAGCTTTCAAGGGGGTAATGAGCAGTTCTTC.

The chain joins TRBV15 to TRBJ1-1; 7 nucleotides line up with TRBD1. The CDR3 loop spans 15 amino acids. Trimming at V came to 5 bases and at J to 5 bases, leaving 11 bases not matched to a gene. Germline assignment: CDR1 LNHNV and CDR2 YYDKDF (reference sequence). The CDR3 reads CATSDEGALSTEAFF. Here the CDR3 DNA reads TGTGCCACCAGCGATGAGGGGGCGCTGAGTACTGAAGCTTTCTTT. The whole variable domain, remainder taken from reference TRBV15 and TRBJ1-1, is DAMVIQNPRYQVTQFGKPVTLSCSQTLNHNVMYWYQQKSSQAPKLLFHYYDKDFNNEADTPDNFQSRRPNTSFCFLDIRSPGLGDTAMYLCATSDEGALSTEAFFGQGTRLTVV.

The CDR3 nucleotides read TGTGCCAGCAGTCGAAAAGTGGGGAACATTCAGTACTTC. As protein: CASSRKVGNIQYF. The chain has TRBV6-2 or TRBV6-3 and TRBJ2-4; D remains unclear. The CDR3 has 13 residues. With 5 bases removed from V and 7 bases from J, the gap between germline ends came to 12 bases. The germline V gene has CDR1 MNHEY and CDR2 SVGEGT.

J is TRBJ2-3 and V is TRBV6-6; no firm D call. The CDR3 runs to 14 residues. The germline CDR1 and CDR2 sequences are MNHNY and SVGAGI (reference sequence). The V gene lost 6 bases and the J gene lost 2 bases, with 12 bases spanning the gap. CDR3 in DNA: TGTGCCAGCAGGGTAACCGGCTCCACAGATACGCAGTATTTT. Its translation is CASRVTGSTDTQYF.

This chain uses TRBV3-1 with TRBJ1-6, with D unclear. The V end lost 0 bases, the J end lost 6 bases, and 12 bases lay between the germline ends. The length of the CDR3 is 16 residues. CDR1 and CDR2 (germline): LGHDT, YNNKEL (reference sequence). Here the CDR3 reads CASSQDGQKPNSPLHF. CDR3 coding DNA: TGTGCCAGCAGCCAAGATGGGCAGAAACCTAATTCACCCCTCCACTTT.

Remarks on this clonotype: At one of its ends the junction is not consistent with the germline gene, which may arise from a read error. The genes are TRBV2 and TRBJ2-4; D ambiguous. CDR3 length: 16 residues. Per germline, CDR1 SNHLY and CDR2 FYNNEI. The CDR3 DNA follows: TGTGCCAGCAGCGAAGAGGTTGTGGTCCAGGATAACATTCAGTACTTC. Its protein product is CASSEEVVVQDNIQYF. The entire variable domain, with the rest obtained from reference TRBV2 and TRBJ2-4, is as follows: EPEVTQTPSHQVTQMGQEVILRCVPISNHLYFYWYRQILGQKVEFLVSFYNNEISEKSEIFDDQFSVERPDGSNFTLKIRSTKLEDSAMYFCASSEEVVVQDNIQYFGAGTRLSVL.

The CDR3 is CASTEDRDNEQFF. The DNA of the CDR3 is TGTGCCAGCACCGAGGACAGGGACAATGAGCAGTTCTTC. The chain uses TRBV28 and TRBJ2-1, with 8 bases identical to TRBD1. Losses at the gene ends were 7 bases for V and 5 bases for J; bases not matched to a gene: 4. Germline V CDR1 and CDR2: MDHEN, SYDVKM. The CDR3 runs to 13 residues.

This clonotype was recorded a few times. This chain uses TRBV2 with TRBJ2-5; 9 nucleotides align to TRBD1. The germline gives CDR1 SNHLY, CDR2 FYNNEI. The CDR3 contains 15 residues. V trimming: 6 bases; J trimming: 1 base; junction bases outside the gene matches: 6. CDR3 coding DNA: TGTGCCAGCAGGGCCGGGACAGGGCTCCAAGAGACCCAGTACTTC. This translates into CASRAGTGLQETQYF.

The chain recombines TRBV12-3 or TRBV12-4 with TRBJ2-4, with 7 bases matching TRBD1. The DNA end favors TRBJ2-7, so the J call may be wrong. This CDR3 has 14 residues. In nucleotides, the CDR3 is TGTGCCAGCAGCCAGTTGACAGGGACCTACGAGCAGTACTTC. Protein sequence: CASSQLTGTYEQYF.

The CDR3 DNA is TGCAGTGCTAGTGCGGGCAGGGGTGAGGAGACCCAGTACTTC. It encodes CSASAGRGEETQYF. This chain uses TRBV20-1 with TRBJ2-5, with D perhaps matching TRBD1 (6 bases). This CDR3 has 14 amino acids. Trimming removed 3 bases from V and 5 bases from J, with 16 bases in between. Germline V gene sequence: CDR1 DFQATT, CDR2 SNEGSKA (reference sequence).

This chain connects TRBV7-9 to TRBJ2-1; 9 bases fit TRBD1. V shed 6 bases, J shed 2 bases, and the junction held 5 bases outside the gene matches. This CDR3 is built from 15 residues. CDR1 and CDR2 (germline): SEHNR, FQNEAQ (reference sequence). DNA for the CDR3: TGTGCCAGCAGTAAACAGGGGGCCGCCTACAATGAGCAGTTCTTC. As protein: CASSKQGAAYNEQFF.

The chain is built from TRBV25-1 and TRBJ2-1, with 10 bases identical to TRBD2. CDR3 length: 15 residues. V lost 3 bases to trimming and J lost 5 bases; unmatched junction nucleotides: 4. Looked up from germline, CDR1 is MGHDK and CDR2 is SYGVNS. CDR3 DNA sequence: TGTGCCAGCAGTGAGACTAGCGGGCCACACAATGAGCAGTTCTTC. Translated: CASSETSGPHNEQFF.

The chain uses TRBV2 and TRBJ1-4, with TRBD1 matching over 8 bases. Looked up from germline, CDR1 is SNHLY and CDR2 is FYNNEI. CDR3 length: 14 amino acids. J lost 0 bases, V lost 8 bases, and 2 bases had no gene match. Written as DNA, the CDR3 is TGTGCCAGCTACAGGGGGGCAACTAATGAAAAACTGTTTTTT. Protein product: CASYRGATNEKLFF.

The chain is built from TRBV6-4 and TRBJ2-1; 11 bases match TRBD2. Losses at the gene ends were 6 bases for V and 6 bases for J; bases not matched to a gene: 7. CDR3 size: 15 residues. Germline V gene sequence: CDR1 MRHNA, CDR2 SNTAGT. The CDR3 loop reads CASSPLAGAFNEQFF. The CDR3 coding sequence is TGTGCCAGCAGCCCACTAGCGGGGGCCTTCAATGAGCAGTTCTTC.

The chain employs TRBV20-1 and TRBJ1-4; D may be TRBD1 (6 bases). The CDR3 covers 12 residues. V lost 2 bases, J lost 10 bases, and 11 bases lay in between. In germline, CDR1 is DFQATT, CDR2 SNEGSKA (reference sequence). The CDR3 region has the DNA TGCAGTGCTAGACACAGGGATGGAAAACTGTTTTTT. It codes for CSARHRDGKLFF.